Listed below are T cell receptor beta chains from one sample, sequenced in a study of T-cell reconstitution after alpha-beta-depleted transplantation in children. TCRdb itself ran the PCR reads through MiXCR, one entry per CDR3 protein. Of 700,000 to 950,000 distinct CDR3 sequences listed, about 16% are singletons. Sequenced here: PBMCs, mostly from graft donor cells, sampled 360 days after TCRalphabeta/CD19-depleted stem cell transplant. All receptors derive from a male patient between 5 and 17 years old who had a stem cell transplant for acute lymphoblastic leukemia, so the T cells may come from the graft donor. The CDR3 runs from the conserved cysteine through the conserved F or W. Fields, in order: J gene, CDR3 length, V gene, D gene, clone size, CDR3 DNA, CDR3 protein. D genes are given only for firm matches. Clone size is stated in some rows and not others, as once, few, many or a class when expanded.

J: TRBJ2-5; length: 16; V: TRBV6-1; D: TRBD2; size: NA; DNA: TGTGCCAGCAGCAATACCGGGACTAGTGGTCGAGAGACCCAGTACTTC; CDR3: CASSNTGTSGRETQYF
J: TRBJ1-5; length: 12; V: TRBV11-2; D: NA; size: NA; DNA: TGTGCCAGCAGCAGAGGGGATCGGCCCCAGCATTTT; CDR3: CASSRGDRPQHF
J: TRBJ2-7; length: 15; V: TRBV10-3; D: TRBD2; size: many; DNA: TGTGCCATCAGGAATCCGGGACTAGCCCTCTACGAGCAGTACTTC; CDR3: CAIRNPGLALYEQYF
J: TRBJ2-7; length: 14; V: TRBV5-1; D: NA; size: NA; DNA: TGCGCCAGCAGCTTGGAGGGAGACGCCTACGAGCAGTACTTC; CDR3: CASSLEGDAYEQYF
J: TRBJ2-7; length: 15; V: TRBV7-6; D: TRBD2; size: NA; DNA: TGTGCCAGCAGCTTAGCGGGAGGGAGTACCTACGAGCAGTACTTC; CDR3: CASSLAGGSTYEQYF
J: TRBJ2-2; length: 15; V: TRBV4-1; D: NA; size: few; DNA: TGCGCCAGCAGCCAAGTCTGGGACACCACCGGGGAGCTGTTTTTT; CDR3: CASSQVWDTTGELFF
J: TRBJ2-1; length: 13; V: TRBV25-1; D: TRBD1; size: NA; DNA: TGTGCCAGCTTATCGGGACAGGGTTATGAGCAGTTCTTC; CDR3: CASLSGQGYEQFF
J: TRBJ1-1; length: 16; V: TRBV4-1; D: NA; size: few; DNA: TGCGCCAGCAGCCAAGTAGGGGGGCCGAGGAACACTGAAGCTTTCTTT; CDR3: CASSQVGGPRNTEAFF
J: TRBJ1-1; length: 13; V: TRBV29-1; D: NA; size: NA; DNA: TGCAGCGTTGATTCGGGGGAGGACACTGAAGCTTTCTTT; CDR3: CSVDSGEDTEAFF
J: TRBJ2-7; length: 15; V: TRBV4-1; D: TRBD2; size: many; DNA: TGCGCCAGCAGCCAAGTCTCCAGCGGGGGCTACGAGCAGTACTTC; CDR3: CASSQVSSGGYEQYF
J: TRBJ2-7; length: 15; V: TRBV5-1; D: TRBD2; size: NA; DNA: TGCGCCAGCAGCTTGGGGGGCCCGGCGGGGGGGGAGCAGTACTTC; CDR3: CASSLGGPAGGEQYF
J: TRBJ2-7; length: 14; V: TRBV20-1; D: NA; size: many; DNA: TGCAGTGCCAGGGGCGGGAGTTTTGGGTACGAGCAGTACTTC; CDR3: CSARGGSFGYEQYF
J: TRBJ2-5; length: 14; V: TRBV4-1; D: NA; size: few; DNA: TGCGCCAGCAGCCCCAAACGCGGACAAGAGACCCAGTACTTC; CDR3: CASSPKRGQETQYF
J: TRBJ2-1; length: 15; V: TRBV27; D: TRBD1; size: many; DNA: TGTGCCAGCAGATCCGACGGGACAGGGGTCAATGAGCAGTTCTTC; CDR3: CASRSDGTGVNEQFF
J: TRBJ2-1; length: 14; V: TRBV4-2; D: TRBD2; size: few; DNA: TGTGCCAGCAGCCAAGATCAAGCGGGAGCGGTCGAGTTCTTC; CDR3: CASSQDQAGAVEFF
J: TRBJ2-1; length: 15; V: TRBV29-1; D: NA; size: NA; DNA: TGCAGCGCCACACCGGGGGCTAGCGGGACAGGCGAGCAGTTCTTC; CDR3: CSATPGASGTGEQFF
J: TRBJ2-3; length: 15; V: TRBV5-1; D: TRBD2; size: many; DNA: TGCGCCAGCAGCTTGACTAGCGGGTTCACAGATACGCAGTATTTT; CDR3: CASSLTSGFTDTQYF
J: TRBJ1-1; length: 15; V: TRBV5-5; D: NA; size: few; DNA: TGTGCCAGCAGCTTGTTGCGGGGGATGAACACTGAAGCTTTCTTT; CDR3: CASSLLRGMNTEAFF
J: TRBJ2-3; length: 15; V: TRBV12-3/TRBV12-4; D: NA; size: few; DNA: TGTGCCAGCATTTCCCCGAGGGGAAAACAAGATACGCAGTATTTT; CDR3: CASISPRGKQDTQYF
J: TRBJ2-2; length: 15; V: TRBV5-1; D: NA; size: few; DNA: TGCGCCAGCAGCTTGTCCAGAACCTCCACCGGGGAGCTGTTTTTT; CDR3: CASSLSRTSTGELFF
J: TRBJ2-7; length: 16; V: TRBV7-9; D: TRBD1; size: NA; DNA: TGTGCCAGCAGCTTAGCCCAACAGGGGATCACGAACGAGCAGTACTTC; CDR3: CASSLAQQGITNEQYF
J: TRBJ2-5; length: 15; V: TRBV7-9; D: NA; size: few; DNA: TGTGCCAGCATTTCCGGCCCCCGGTACCAAGAGACCCAGTACTTC; CDR3: CASISGPRYQETQYF
J: TRBJ1-1; length: 13; V: TRBV2; D: NA; size: NA; DNA: TGTGCCAGCAGTGAAAGGCCTCGCTCAGAAGCTTTCTTT; CDR3: CASSERPRSEAFF
J: TRBJ2-1; length: 15; V: TRBV12-3/TRBV12-4; D: NA; size: NA; DNA: TGTGCCAGCAGTAGCCGCCAGGGGCCAAACAATGAGCAGTTCTTC; CDR3: CASSSRQGPNNEQFF
J: TRBJ2-5; length: 18; V: TRBV5-1; D: TRBD2; size: few; DNA: TGCGCCAGCAGCAAGATCGCTAGCGGGAGCGGGGTACGGGAGACCCAGTACTTC; CDR3: CASSKIASGSGVRETQYF
J: TRBJ2-7; length: 14; V: TRBV5-1; D: TRBD2; size: few; DNA: TGCGCCAGCAGCATTAGCGGGAACTCCTACGAGCAGTACTTC; CDR3: CASSISGNSYEQYF
J: TRBJ2-4; length: 21; V: TRBV12-3/TRBV12-4; D: TRBD2; size: few; DNA: TGTGCCAGCAGTTTAGACATAAGGAGGACTAGCGGGAGTAATGCCAAAAACATTCAGTACTTC; CDR3: CASSLDIRRTSGSNAKNIQYF
J: TRBJ2-3; length: 15; V: TRBV6-4; D: NA; size: NA; DNA: TGTGCCAGCAGCCCCATTTGGGGGGCGCAAGATACGCAGTATTTT; CDR3: CASSPIWGAQDTQYF
J: TRBJ1-3; length: 21; V: TRBV20-1; D: TRBD1; size: few; DNA: TGCAGTGCTAGAGATCCAACCGGGACAGGGGACCTTCTGATCTCTGGAAACACCATATATTTT; CDR3: CSARDPTGTGDLLISGNTIYF
J: TRBJ2-5; length: 17; V: TRBV4-1; D: NA; size: few; DNA: TGCGCCAGCAGCCAAGATGGGGCAGCCCCGACCCAAGAGACCCAGTACTTC; CDR3: CASSQDGAAPTQETQYF
J: TRBJ2-3; length: 16; V: TRBV4-1; D: TRBD2; size: NA; DNA: TGCGCCAGCAGCCAAGATACTAGCGGGAACACAGATACGCAGTATTTT; CDR3: CASSQDTSGNTDTQYF
J: TRBJ1-2; length: 14; V: TRBV15; D: NA; size: few; DNA: TGTGCCACCAGCAGAGATCTACAGGACTATGGCTACACCTTC; CDR3: CATSRDLQDYGYTF
J: TRBJ1-5; length: 14; V: TRBV10-3; D: NA; size: NA; DNA: TGTGCCATCAGGGGTGTAGGGCCGGGGCAGCCCCAGCATTTT; CDR3: CAIRGVGPGQPQHF
J: TRBJ2-1; length: 14; V: TRBV28; D: NA; size: NA; DNA: TGTGCCAGCAGTTTACTAGAAACCTACAATGAGCAGTTCTTC; CDR3: CASSLLETYNEQFF
J: TRBJ2-1; length: 17; V: TRBV6-1; D: TRBD2; size: few; DNA: TGTGCCAGCAGTGAGGGGACATATGGACTAGCGGGAGATGTGGGGTTCTTC; CDR3: CASSEGTYGLAGDVGFF
J: TRBJ2-3; length: 11; V: TRBV20-1; D: NA; size: many; DNA: TGCAGTGCTAGTGTAGGGCTTACGCAGTATTTT; CDR3: CSASVGLTQYF
J: TRBJ2-1; length: 11; V: TRBV3-1; D: TRBD2; size: NA; DNA: TGTGCCAGCAGCCTTAGCGGGAGGAAGTTCTTC; CDR3: CASSLSGRKFF
J: TRBJ2-1; length: 14; V: TRBV4-1; D: NA; size: NA; DNA: TGCGCCAGCAGCCAAGGAACAGTGGTGGGTGAGCAGTTCTTC; CDR3: CASSQGTVVGEQFF
J: TRBJ2-7; length: 16; V: TRBV5-1; D: TRBD1; size: NA; DNA: TGCGCCAGCAGCTTGGCCACCGGGACAGCGTCCTACGAGCAGTACTTC; CDR3: CASSLATGTASYEQYF
J: TRBJ1-1; length: 15; V: TRBV5-1; D: NA; size: few; DNA: TGCGCCAGCAGCTTGGGGGACACACAGGGCACTGAAGCTTTCTTT; CDR3: CASSLGDTQGTEAFF
J: TRBJ2-7; length: 17; V: TRBV12-3/TRBV12-4; D: NA; size: many; DNA: TGTGCCAGCAGTTTGGCAATGTCCCGGGACATCTCCTACGAGCAGTACTTC; CDR3: CASSLAMSRDISYEQYF
J: TRBJ2-7; length: 11; V: TRBV5-1; D: NA; size: many; DNA: TGTGCCAGCAGCTTAGAAGGGGAGCAGTACTTC; CDR3: CASSLEGEQYF